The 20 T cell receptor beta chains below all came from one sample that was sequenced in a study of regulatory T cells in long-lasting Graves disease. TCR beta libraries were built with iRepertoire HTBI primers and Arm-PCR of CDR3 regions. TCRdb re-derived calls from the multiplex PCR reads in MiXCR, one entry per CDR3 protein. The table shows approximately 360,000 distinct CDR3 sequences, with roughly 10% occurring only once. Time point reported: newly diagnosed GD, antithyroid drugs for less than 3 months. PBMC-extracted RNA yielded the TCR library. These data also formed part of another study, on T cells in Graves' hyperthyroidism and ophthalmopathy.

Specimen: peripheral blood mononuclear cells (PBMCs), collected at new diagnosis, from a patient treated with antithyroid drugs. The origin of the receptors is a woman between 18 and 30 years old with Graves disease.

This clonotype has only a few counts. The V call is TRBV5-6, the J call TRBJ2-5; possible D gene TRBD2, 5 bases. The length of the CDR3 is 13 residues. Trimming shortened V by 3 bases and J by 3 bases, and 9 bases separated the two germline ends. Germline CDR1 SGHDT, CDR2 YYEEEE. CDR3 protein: CASSWRPEETQYF. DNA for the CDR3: TGTGCCAGCAGCTGGAGGCCAGAAGAGACCCAGTACTTC.

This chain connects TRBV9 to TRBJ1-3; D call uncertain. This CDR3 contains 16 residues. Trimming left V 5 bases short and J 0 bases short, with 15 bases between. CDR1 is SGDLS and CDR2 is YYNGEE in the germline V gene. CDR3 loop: CASSRGGASSGNTIYF. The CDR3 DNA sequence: TGTGCCAGCAGTCGGGGAGGAGCCTCCTCTGGAAACACCATATATTTT. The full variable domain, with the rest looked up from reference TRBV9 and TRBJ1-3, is DSGVTQTPKHLITATGQRVTLRCSPRSGDLSVYWYQQSLDQGLQFLIQYYNGEERAKGNILERFSAQQFPDLHSELNLSSLELGDSALYFCASSRGGASSGNTIYFGEGSWLTVV.

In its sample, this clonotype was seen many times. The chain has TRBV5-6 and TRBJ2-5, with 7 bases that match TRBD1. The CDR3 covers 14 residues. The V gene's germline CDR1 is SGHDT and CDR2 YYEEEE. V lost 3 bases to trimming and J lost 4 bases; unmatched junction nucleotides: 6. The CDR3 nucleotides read TGTGCCAGCAGCTGGGACAGCATACTAGAGACCCAGTACTTC. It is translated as CASSWDSILETQYF.

The DNA of the CDR3 is TGTGCCAGCAGCTTATGGGACTTAGCCAGGGAGACCCAGTACTTC. Translated: CASSLWDLARETQYF. The rearrangement links TRBV7-9 to TRBJ2-5; D perhaps matches TRBD2 (6 bases). Germline V lookup: CDR1 SEHNR, CDR2 FQNEAQ (reference sequence). The V end lost 2 bases, the J end lost 5 bases, and 15 bases lay between the germline ends. CDR3 size: 15 residues.

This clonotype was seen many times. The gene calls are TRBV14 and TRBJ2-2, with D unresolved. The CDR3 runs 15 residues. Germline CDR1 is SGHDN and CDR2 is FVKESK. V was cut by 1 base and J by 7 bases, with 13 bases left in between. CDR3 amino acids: CASSQGYLLRGELFF. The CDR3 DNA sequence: TGTGCCAGCAGCCAAGGTTACCTTTTACGCGGGGAGCTGTTTTTT.

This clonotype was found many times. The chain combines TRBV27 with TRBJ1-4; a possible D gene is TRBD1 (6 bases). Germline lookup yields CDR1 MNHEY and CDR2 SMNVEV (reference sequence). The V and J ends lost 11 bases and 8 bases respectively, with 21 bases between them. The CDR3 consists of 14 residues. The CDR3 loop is CAANHGGPEEKLFF. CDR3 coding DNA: TGTGCCGCTAACCACGGGGGGCCGGAAGAAAAACTGTTTTTT. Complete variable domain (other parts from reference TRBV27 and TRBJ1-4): EAQVTQNPRYLITVTGKKLTVTCSQNMNHEYMSWYRQDPGLGLRQIYYSMNVEVTDKGDVPEGYKVSRKEKRNFPLILESPSPNQTSLYFCAANHGGPEEKLFFGSGTQLSVL.

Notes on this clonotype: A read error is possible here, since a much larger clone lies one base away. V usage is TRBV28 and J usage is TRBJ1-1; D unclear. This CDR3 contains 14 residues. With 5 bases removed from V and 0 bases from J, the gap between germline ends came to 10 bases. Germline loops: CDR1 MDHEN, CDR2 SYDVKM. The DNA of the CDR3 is TGTGCCAGCAGTCTTTTTTTCATGAACACTGAAGCTTTCTTT. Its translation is CASSLFFMNTEAFF.

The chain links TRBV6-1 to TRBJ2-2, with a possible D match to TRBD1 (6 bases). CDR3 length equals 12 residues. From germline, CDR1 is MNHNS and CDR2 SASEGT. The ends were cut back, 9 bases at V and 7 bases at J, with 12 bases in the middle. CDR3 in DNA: TGTGCCAGTTCCAGGGGTGGCGGGGAGCTGTTTTTT. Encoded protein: CASSRGGGELFF.

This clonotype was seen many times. The CDR3 bases are TGTGCCATCGGCGCTCAGGGGAAACCCAACAATGAGCAGTTCTTC. It translates to CAIGAQGKPNNEQFF. The rearrangement links TRBV28 to TRBJ2-1; D is perhaps TRBD1 (6 bases). The germline V gene encodes CDR1 MDHEN and CDR2 SYDVKM. The V gene lost 10 bases and the J gene lost 5 bases, with 21 bases spanning the gap. The CDR3 runs 15 residues.

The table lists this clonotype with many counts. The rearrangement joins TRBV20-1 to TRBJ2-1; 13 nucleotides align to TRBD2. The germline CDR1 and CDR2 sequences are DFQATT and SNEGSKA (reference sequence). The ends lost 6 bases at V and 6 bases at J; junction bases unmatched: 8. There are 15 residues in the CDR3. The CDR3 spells CSALRLAGGLNEQFF. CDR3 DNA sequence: TGCAGTGCCCTAAGACTAGCGGGGGGTCTCAATGAGCAGTTCTTC.

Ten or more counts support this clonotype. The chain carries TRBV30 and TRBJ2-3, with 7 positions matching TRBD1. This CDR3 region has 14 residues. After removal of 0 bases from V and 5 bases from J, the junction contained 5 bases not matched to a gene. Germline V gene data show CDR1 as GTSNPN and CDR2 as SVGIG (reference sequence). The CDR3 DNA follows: TGTGCCTGGAGTGTGGTAGGGGGCATAGATACGCAGTATTTT. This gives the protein CAWSVVGGIDTQYF.

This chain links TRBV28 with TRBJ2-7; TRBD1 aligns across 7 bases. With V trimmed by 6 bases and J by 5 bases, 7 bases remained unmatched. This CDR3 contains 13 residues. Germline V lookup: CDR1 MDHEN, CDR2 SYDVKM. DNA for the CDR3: TGTGCCAGCAGGACGACAGGGTTGGACGAGCAGTACTTC. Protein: CASRTTGLDEQYF.

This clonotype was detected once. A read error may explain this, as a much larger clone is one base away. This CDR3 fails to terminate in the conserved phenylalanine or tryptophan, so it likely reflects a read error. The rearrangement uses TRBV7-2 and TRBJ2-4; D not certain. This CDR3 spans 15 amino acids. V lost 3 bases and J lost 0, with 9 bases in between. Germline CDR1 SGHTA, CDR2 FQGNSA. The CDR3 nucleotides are TGTGCCAGCAGCTTTGGCAGACGAGCCAAAAACATTCAGTACCTC. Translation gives CASSFGRRAKNIQYL.

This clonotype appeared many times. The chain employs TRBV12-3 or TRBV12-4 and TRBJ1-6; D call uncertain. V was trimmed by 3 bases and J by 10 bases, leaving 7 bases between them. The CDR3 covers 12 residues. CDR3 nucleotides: TGTGCCAGCAGTTTCAGAGAATCACCCCTCCACTTT. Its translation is CASSFRESPLHF.

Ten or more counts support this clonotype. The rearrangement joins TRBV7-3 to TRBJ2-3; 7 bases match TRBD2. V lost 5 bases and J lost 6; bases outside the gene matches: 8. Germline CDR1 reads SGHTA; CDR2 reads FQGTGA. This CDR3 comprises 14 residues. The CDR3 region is CASSLRGGKDTQYF. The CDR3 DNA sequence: TGTGCCAGCAGCCTCCGCGGGGGAAAGGATACGCAGTATTTT.

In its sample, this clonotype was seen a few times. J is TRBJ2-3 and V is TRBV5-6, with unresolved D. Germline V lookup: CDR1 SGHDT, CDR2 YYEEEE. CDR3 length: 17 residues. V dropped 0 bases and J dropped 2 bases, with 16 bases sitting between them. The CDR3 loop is CASSLGPGLVDTDTQYF. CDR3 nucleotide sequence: TGTGCCAGCAGCTTGGGTCCAGGCCTCGTCGACACAGATACGCAGTATTTT. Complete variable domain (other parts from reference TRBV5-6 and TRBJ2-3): DAGVTQSPTHLIKTRGQQVTLRCSPKSGHDTVSWYQQALGQGPQFIFQYYEEEERQRGNFPDRFSGHQFPNYSSELNVNALLLGDSALYLCASSLGPGLVDTDTQYFGPGTRLTVL.

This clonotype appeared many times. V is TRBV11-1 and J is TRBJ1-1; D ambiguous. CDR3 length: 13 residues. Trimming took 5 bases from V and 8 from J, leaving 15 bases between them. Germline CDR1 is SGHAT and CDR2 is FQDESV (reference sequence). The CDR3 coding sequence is TGTGCCAGCAGCCTGAGAAGGGTGGCAGAAGCTTTCTTT. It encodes CASSLRRVAEAFF.

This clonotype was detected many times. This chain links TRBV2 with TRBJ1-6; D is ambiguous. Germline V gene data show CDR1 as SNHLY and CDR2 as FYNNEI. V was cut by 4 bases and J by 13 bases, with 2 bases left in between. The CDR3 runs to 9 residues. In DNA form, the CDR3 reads TGTGCCAGCAGTGCCCCCCTCCACTTT. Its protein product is CASSAPLHF.

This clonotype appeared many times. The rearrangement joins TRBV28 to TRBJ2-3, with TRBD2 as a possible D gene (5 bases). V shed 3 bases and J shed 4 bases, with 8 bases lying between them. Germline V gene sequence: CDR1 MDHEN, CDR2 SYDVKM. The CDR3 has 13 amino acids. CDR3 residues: CASSLLAPDTQYF. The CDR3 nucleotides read TGTGCCAGCAGTTTGCTAGCTCCAGATACGCAGTATTTT.

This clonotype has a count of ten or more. Written as DNA, the CDR3 is TGTGCCAGCAGCTACGGAGACAGCACCGGGGAGCTGTTTTTT. It specifies CASSYGDSTGELFF. This chain uses TRBV6-5 with TRBJ2-2; maybe TRBD1 (5 bases). The length of the CDR3 is 14 residues. Germline CDR1 is MNHEY and CDR2 is SVGAGI. V was shortened by 6 bases and J by 4 bases, with 12 bases between the two germline ends.